The text below deals with one T cell receptor beta chain. The use of a sample-barcoded 5' primer and a J-beta primer mix characterized a second PCR of about 7 to 12 cycles. MiXCR was run by TCRdb on the 5' RACE reads, yielding one entry per CDR3 protein. Among under 1,000,000 distinct CDR3 sequences, around 34% were seen once, and the ten largest hold 10% to 15%. This record belongs to a study of blood T cells in healthy people across ages. This clonotype originated in a man between 18 and 29 years old in good health. The sequenced sample consisted of blood.

CDR3 coding DNA: TGTGCCAGCAGTTTACTTCTGACAGGGACCTACGAGCAGTACTTC. Protein sequence: CASSLLLTGTYEQYF. V usage is TRBV28 and J usage is TRBJ2-7, with 7 positions matching TRBD1. The CDR3 loop spans 15 amino acids. The V and J ends lost 2 bases and 2 bases, in that order; junction bases with no gene match: 6. CDR1 is MDHEN, CDR2 SYDVKM, per germline.